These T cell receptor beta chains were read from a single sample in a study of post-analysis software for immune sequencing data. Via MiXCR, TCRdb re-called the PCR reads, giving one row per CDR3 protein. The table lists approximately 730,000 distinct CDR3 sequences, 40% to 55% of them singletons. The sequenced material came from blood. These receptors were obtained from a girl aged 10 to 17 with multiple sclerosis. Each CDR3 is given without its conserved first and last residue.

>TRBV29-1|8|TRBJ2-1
SVEVNEQF
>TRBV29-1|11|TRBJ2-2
SVVLPNTGELF
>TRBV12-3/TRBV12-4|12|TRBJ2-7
ASRVSTGPYEQY
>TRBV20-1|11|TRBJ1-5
SAQGVGNQPQH
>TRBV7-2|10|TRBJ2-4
ASSLRDSKQY
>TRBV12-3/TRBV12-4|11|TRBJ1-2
ASSPSSLYGYT
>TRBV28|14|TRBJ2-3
ASSFQAAGVGDTQY
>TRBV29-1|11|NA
SVSPGQGEEQY
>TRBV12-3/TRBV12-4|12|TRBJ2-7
ASGGTFNSYEQY
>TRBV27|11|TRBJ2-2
ASSLGGGGELF
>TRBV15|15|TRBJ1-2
ATSRTIGAGSGYGYT
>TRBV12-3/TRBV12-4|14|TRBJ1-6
ASSFPSDRFASPLH
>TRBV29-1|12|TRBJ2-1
SVGPGLDYNEQF
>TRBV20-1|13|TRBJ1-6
SASGTLVYNSPLH
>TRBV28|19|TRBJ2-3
ASSFAPTSLTGGRVTDTQY
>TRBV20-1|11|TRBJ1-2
SATRQANYGYT
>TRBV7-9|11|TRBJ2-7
ASSLANGYEQY
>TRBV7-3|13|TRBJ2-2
ASSFVGRYTGELF
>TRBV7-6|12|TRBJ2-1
ASSPTGGRNEQF
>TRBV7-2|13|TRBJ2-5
ASSLRRGATETQY
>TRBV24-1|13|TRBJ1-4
ATSDQTPGGEKLF
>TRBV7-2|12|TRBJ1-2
ASSPRAFSSGYT
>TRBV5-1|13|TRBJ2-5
ASSSPGTGHHEQY
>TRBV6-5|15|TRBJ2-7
ASSYAPPGQGAGEQY
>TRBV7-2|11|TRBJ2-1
ASRKGGHNEQF
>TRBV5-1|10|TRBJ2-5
ASSDFQETQY
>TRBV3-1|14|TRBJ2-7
ASSPRPEPGSYEQY
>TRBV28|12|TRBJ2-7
ASSEQSSHYEQY